The source of this T cell receptor (beta chain) is a study of blood T cell repertoires in COVID-19. At the level of the study: The United States, Italy and Spain were the sources of the acute and convalescent COVID-19 samples. PBMCs, B-cell-depleted T cells, or T cells were the source of the cDNA or gDNA that made up the material.

The V end lost 8 bases, the J end lost 3 bases, and 14 bases lay between the germline ends. This CDR3 has 13 amino acids. Germline CDR1 reads MDHEN; CDR2 reads SYDVKM. As handled by the study authors: Counts of nucleated cells, estimated from reference gene primer amplification, were obtained. Produced via immunoSEQ multiplex PCR; TCRdb's table is partial and in-frame only. The V and J calls and clone size were taken over from that table, and D and trimming were inferred from the DNA. This sample has approximately 250,000 clones, with 86% found just once. This clone was seen only a few times. Sequenced: peripheral blood. The chain employs TRBV28 and TRBJ2-7, with a tentative D call TRBD1 (6 bases). The sequence derives from a man aged 40-50 years with active or convalescent COVID-19. In DNA form, the CDR3 reads TGTGCCAGCCAACTCCCAGGGGTCTACGAGCAGTACTTC. Protein: CASQLPGVYEQYF.